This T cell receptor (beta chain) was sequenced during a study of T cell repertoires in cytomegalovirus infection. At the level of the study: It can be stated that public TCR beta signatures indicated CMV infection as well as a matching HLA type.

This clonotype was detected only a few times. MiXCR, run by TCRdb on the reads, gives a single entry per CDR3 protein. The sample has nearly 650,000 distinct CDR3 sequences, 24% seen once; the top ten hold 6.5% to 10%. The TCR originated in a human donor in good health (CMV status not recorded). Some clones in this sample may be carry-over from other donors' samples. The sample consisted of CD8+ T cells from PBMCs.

CDR3 region: CASSVRGAGEQYF. The CDR3, as DNA: TGTGCCAGCAGTGTGCGGGGGGCCGGCGAGCAGTACTTC. V is TRBV2 and J is TRBJ2-7; 8 nucleotides match TRBD2. J gave up 6 bases and V 4 bases, and 5 bases lay outside the gene matches. This CDR3 region has 13 residues. Germline V gene data show CDR1 as SNHLY and CDR2 as FYNNEI.